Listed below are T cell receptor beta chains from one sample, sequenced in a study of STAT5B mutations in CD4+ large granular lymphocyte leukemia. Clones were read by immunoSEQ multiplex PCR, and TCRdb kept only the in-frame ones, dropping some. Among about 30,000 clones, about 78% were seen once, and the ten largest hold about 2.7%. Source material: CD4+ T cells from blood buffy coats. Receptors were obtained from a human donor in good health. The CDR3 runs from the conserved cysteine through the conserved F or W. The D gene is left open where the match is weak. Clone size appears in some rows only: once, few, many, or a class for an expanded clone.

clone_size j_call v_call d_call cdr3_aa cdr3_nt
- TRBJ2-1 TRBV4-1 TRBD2 CASSQEGTSGNNEQFF TGCGCCAGCAGCCAAGAGGGGACTAGCGGTAACAATGAGCAGTTCTTC
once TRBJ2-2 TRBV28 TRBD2 CASRGQAGDRTGELFF TGTGCCAGCAGGGGTCAAGCGGGGGACCGTACCGGGGAGCTGTTTTTT
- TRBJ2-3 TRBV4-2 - CASSQGASTDTQYF TGTGCCAGCAGCCAGGGGGCCAGCACAGATACGCAGTATTTT
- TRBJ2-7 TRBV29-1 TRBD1 CSARGQGHEQYF TGCAGCGCACGGGGACAGGGCCACGAGCAGTACTTC
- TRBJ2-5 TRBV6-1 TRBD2 CASTPGGRHQETQYF TGTGCCAGTACGCCGGGCGGGAGGCACCAAGAGACCCAGTACTTC
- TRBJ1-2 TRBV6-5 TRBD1 CASSSYPGQGYGYTF TGTGCCAGCAGTTCATACCCGGGACAGGGTTATGGCTACACCTTC
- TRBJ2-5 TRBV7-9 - CASSPSMSQETQYF TGTGCCAGCAGCCCCAGCATGTCACAAGAGACCCAGTACTTC
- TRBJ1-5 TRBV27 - CASSWDGSSNQPQHF TGTGCCAGCAGCTGGGACGGATCGAGCAATCAGCCCCAGCATTTT
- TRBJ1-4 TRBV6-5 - CASSYGGADEKLFF TGTGCCAGCAGTTACGGGGGAGCCGACGAAAAACTGTTTTTT
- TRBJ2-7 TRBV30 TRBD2 CAWSGVAGVLGEQYF TGTGCCTGGAGTGGGGTAGCGGGAGTTTTAGGCGAGCAGTACTTC
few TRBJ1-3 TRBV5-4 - CASSLDVRAGNTIYF TGTGCCAGCAGCTTGGACGTCAGGGCTGGAAACACCATATATTTT
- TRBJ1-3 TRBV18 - CASSPDRTTGNTIYF TGTGCCAGCTCACCTGACAGAACTACCGGAAACACCATATATTTT
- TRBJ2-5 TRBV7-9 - CASSLQETQYF TGTGCCAGCAGCTTACAAGAGACCCAGTACTTC
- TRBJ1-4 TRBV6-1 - CASSTGKNGKLFF TGTGCCAGCAGTACAGGAAAGAATGGAAAACTGTTTTTT
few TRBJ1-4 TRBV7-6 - CASSLVGGAGEKLFF TGTGCCAGCAGCTTAGTCGGAGGGGCCGGTGAAAAACTGTTTTTT
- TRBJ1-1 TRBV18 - CASSSAPDTEAFF TGTGCCAGCTCTTCAGCACCGGACACTGAAGCTTTCTTT
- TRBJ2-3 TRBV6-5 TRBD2 CASSFSRGGRDTQYF TGTGCCAGCAGTTTTTCCCGGGGGGGCCGGGATACGCAGTATTTT
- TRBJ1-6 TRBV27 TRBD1 CASSTGTGNSPLHF TGTGCCAGCAGTACCGGGACAGGGAATTCACCCCTCCACTTT
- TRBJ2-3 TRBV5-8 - CASSRQQGLRTDTQYF TGTGCCAGCAGCCGCCAGCAGGGCTTGAGAACAGATACGCAGTATTTT
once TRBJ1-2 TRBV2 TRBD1 CASRPGQVFHGYTF TGTGCCAGCAGGCCGGGACAGGTTTTTCATGGCTACACCTTC
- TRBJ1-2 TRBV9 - CASSVVQDSNYGYTF TGTGCCAGCAGCGTAGTGCAGGATTCTAACTATGGCTACACCTTC
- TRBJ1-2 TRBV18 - CASSPRSLEMNYGYTF TGTGCCAGCTCACCACGTTCGCTAGAAATGAACTATGGCTACACCTTC
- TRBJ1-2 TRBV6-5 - CASRTDSYYGYTF TGTGCCAGCAGGACAGACAGCTACTATGGCTACACCTTC
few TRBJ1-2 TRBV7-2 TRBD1 CASSTGQGMGGYTF TGTGCCAGCAGCACGGGACAGGGGATGGGTGGCTACACCTTC
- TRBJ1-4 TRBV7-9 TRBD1 CASSPRGDRTNEKLFF TGTGCCAGCAGCCCCCGGGGGGACAGAACCAATGAAAAACTGTTTTTT
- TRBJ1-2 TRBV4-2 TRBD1 CASSQVQGAANYGYTF TGTGCCAGCAGCCAAGTACAGGGGGCAGCGAACTATGGCTACACCTTC
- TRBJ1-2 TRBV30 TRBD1 CAWSVYGGTGLYGYTF TGTGCCTGGAGTGTATATGGCGGGACAGGGCTCTATGGCTACACCTTC
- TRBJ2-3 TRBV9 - CASSVGTTDTQYF TGTGCCAGCAGCGTAGGCACCACAGATACGCAGTATTTT
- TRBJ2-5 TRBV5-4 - CASSLAAQRETQYF TGTGCCAGCAGCTTGGCCGCTCAGAGAGAGACCCAGTACTTC
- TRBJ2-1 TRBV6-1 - CASSFGGPLGNEQFF TGTGCCAGCAGCTTCGGGGGGCCTCTGGGAAATGAGCAGTTCTTC
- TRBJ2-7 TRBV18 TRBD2 CASSFGREDYEQYF TGTGCCAGCTCGTTCGGGCGGGAGGACTACGAGCAGTACTTC
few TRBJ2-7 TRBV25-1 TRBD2 CASSRTSGNDEQYF TGTGCCAGCAGCCGGACTAGCGGGAACGACGAGCAGTACTTC
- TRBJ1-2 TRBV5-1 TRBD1 CASSLGTGGYTF TGCGCCAGCAGCTTGGGGACAGGTGGCTACACCTTC
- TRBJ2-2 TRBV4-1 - CASSQAEGRGTGELFF TGCGCCAGCAGCCAAGCAGAGGGACGGGGCACCGGGGAGCTGTTTTTT
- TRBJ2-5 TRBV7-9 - CASSLVPRQETQYF TGTGCCAGCAGCTTAGTCCCGCGACAAGAGACCCAGTACTTC
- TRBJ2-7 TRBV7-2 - CASSSDSLRSYEQYF TGTGCCAGCAGTTCTGACAGCCTCCGCTCCTACGAGCAGTACTTC
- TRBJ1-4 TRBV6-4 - CASSPGRTYSTTNEKLFF TGTGCCAGCAGCCCAGGTAGGACTTATTCAACTACTAATGAAAAACTGTTTTTT
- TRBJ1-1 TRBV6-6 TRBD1 CASSSPGQVNTEAFF TGTGCCAGCAGTTCACCGGGACAGGTGAACACTGAAGCTTTCTTT
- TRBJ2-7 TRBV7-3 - CASSAPGTVGVYEQYF TGTGCCAGCAGCGCCCCCGGGACTGTTGGTGTATACGAGCAGTACTTC
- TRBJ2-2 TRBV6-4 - CASSDTNTGELFF TGTGCCAGCAGTGATACGAACACCGGGGAGCTGTTTTTT
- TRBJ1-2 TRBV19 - CATLSRGAGYGYTF TGTGCCACCCTCTCGAGGGGGGCTGGGTATGGCTACACCTTC
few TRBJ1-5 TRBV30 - CAWSVVRGGQPQHF TGTGCCTGGAGTGTGGTAAGGGGAGGTCAGCCCCAGCATTTT
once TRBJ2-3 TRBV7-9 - CASSFGGTDTQYF TGTGCCAGCAGCTTTGGGGGCACAGATACGCAGTATTTT
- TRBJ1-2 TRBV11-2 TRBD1 CASSLSGGTDLFGYGYTF TGTGCCAGCAGCTTATCTGGGGGGACAGATCTCTTTGGCTATGGCTACACCTTC
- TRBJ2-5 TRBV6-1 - CASRMGETQYF TGTGCCAGCAGGATGGGGGAGACCCAGTACTTC
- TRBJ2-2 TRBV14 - CASSQVLHGELFF TGTGCCAGCAGCCAAGTCCTCCACGGGGAGCTGTTTTTT
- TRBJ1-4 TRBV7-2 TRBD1 CASSRAGTGIRKLFF TGTGCCAGCAGCCGCGCCGGGACAGGGATTCGAAAACTGTTTTTT
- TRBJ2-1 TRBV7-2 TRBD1 CASSLMGTGGEFEQFF TGTGCCAGCAGCTTAATGGGGACAGGGGGCGAATTTGAGCAGTTCTTC
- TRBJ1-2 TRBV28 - CASSRRFGYTF TGTGCCAGCAGTCGGCGTTTCGGCTACACCTTC